This TCR beta chain stems from a study of identifying expanded T cells in peripheral blood. Comment on this clone: What it binds is unknown.

Points from the study as a whole: Technical replicates showed approximately 1.2 changed clones; about 2 weeks approximately 16; four weeks 19. Clone count variance between roughly 2-week samples rose with total template count.

During the collection period, no donor immune events like infections were recorded. The V and J ends lost 6 bases and 4 bases, in that order; junction bases with no gene match: 11. CDR1 and CDR2 from the germline V gene are LNHDA and SQIVND (reference sequence). The CDR3 totals 15 residues. Assay used: immunoSEQ multiplex PCR; TCRdb lists only in-frame clones, some missing. This table has 90,000 or so clones, 86% appearing once. The V and J genes are TRBV19 and TRBJ2-5; 7 bases match TRBD1. Sequencing was done on a sample of blood. This TCR was sampled from a person aged 18-70 years in good health. The CDR3 sequence is CASSERDRIPETQYF. CDR3 sequence (DNA): TGTGCCAGTAGCGAACGGGACAGAATCCCAGAGACCCAGTACTTC.